This TCR beta chain comes out of a study of identical twins. TCRdb re-called the 5' RACE reads through MiXCR, storing one row per CDR3 protein. Among about 890,000 distinct CDR3 sequences listed, more than 9% were seen once. V dropped 3 bases and J dropped 0 bases, with 6 bases sitting between them. CDR1 and CDR2 from the germline V gene are SEHNR and FQNEAQ (reference sequence). This CDR3 comprises 14 residues. Another study also made use of these data, one on yellow fever vaccine responses in identical twins.

The genes are TRBV7-9 and TRBJ1-3; no clear D gene. This sequence originates from a woman aged 18 to 35 in good health. Sequencing input: PBMCs. Written as DNA, the CDR3 is TGTGCCAGCAGCTTTAGCCTCTCTGGAAACACCATATATTTT. As protein: CASSFSLSGNTIYF.